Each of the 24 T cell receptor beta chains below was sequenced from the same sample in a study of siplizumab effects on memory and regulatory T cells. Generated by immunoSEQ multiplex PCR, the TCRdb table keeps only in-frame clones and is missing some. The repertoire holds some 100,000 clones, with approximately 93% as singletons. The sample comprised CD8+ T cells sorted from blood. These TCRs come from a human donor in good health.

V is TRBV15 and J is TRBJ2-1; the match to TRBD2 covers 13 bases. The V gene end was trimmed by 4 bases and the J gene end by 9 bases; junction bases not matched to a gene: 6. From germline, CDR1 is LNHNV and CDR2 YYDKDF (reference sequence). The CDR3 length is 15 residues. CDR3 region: CATSTGLAGDLEQFF. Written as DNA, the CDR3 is TGTGCCACCAGCACCGGACTAGCGGGAGACCTTGAGCAGTTCTTC. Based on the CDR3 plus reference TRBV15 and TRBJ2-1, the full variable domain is DAMVIQNPRYQVTQFGKPVTLSCSQTLNHNVMYWYQQKSSQAPKLLFHYYDKDFNNEADTPDNFQSRRPNTSFCFLDIRSPGLGDTAMYLCATSTGLAGDLEQFFGPGTRLTVL.

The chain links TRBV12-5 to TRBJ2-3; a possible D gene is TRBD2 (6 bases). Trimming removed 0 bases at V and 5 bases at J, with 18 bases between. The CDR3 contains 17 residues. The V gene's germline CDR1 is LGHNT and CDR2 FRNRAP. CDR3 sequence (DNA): TGTGCTAGTGGTTTGGTGCGGGGTCCCTATTTAGGAGATACGCAGTATTTT. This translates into CASGLVRGPYLGDTQYF.

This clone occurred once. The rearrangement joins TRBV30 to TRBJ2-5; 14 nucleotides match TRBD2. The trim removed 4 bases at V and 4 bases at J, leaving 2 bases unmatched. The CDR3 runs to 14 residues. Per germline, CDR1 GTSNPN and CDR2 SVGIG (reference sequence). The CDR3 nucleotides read TGTGCCTGGAAAGGGACTAGCGGGGGAGAGACCCAGTACTTC. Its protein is CAWKGTSGGETQYF.

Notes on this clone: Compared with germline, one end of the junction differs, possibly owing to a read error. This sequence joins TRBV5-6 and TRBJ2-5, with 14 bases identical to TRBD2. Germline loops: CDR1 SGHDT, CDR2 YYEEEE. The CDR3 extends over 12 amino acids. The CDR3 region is CASSPGLAGAHF. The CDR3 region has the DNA TGTGCCAGCAGCCCGGGACTAGCGGGAGCACACTTC.

CDR3 amino acids: CASSLGGSAFF. In DNA form, the CDR3 reads TGTGCCAGCAGCCTAGGGGGCTCAGCTTTCTTT. J is TRBJ1-1 and V is TRBV7-9; 7 bases are a match to TRBD1. V dropped 5 bases and J dropped 10; count of bases not matched to a gene: 4. The V gene's germline CDR1 is SEHNR and CDR2 FQNEAQ (reference sequence). This CDR3 has 11 residues.

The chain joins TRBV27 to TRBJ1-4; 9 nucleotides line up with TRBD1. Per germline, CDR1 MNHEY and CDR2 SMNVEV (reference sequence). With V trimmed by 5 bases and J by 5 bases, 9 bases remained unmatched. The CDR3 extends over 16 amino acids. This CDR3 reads CASSLGQGKGNEKLFF. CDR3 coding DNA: TGTGCCAGCAGTCTGGGACAGGGAAAGGGAAATGAAAAACTGTTTTTT.

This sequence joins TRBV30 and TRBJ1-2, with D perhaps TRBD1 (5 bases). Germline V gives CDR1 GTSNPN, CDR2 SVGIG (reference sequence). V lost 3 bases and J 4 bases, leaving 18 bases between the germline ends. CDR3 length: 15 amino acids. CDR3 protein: CAWRTEPMTLYGYTF. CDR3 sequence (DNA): TGTGCCTGGAGGACAGAACCAATGACCCTCTATGGCTACACCTTC.

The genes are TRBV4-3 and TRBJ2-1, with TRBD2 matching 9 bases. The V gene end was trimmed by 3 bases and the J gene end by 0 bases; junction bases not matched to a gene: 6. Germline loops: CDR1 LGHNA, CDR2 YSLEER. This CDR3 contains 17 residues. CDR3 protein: CASSQDISGGSYNEQFF. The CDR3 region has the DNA TGCGCCAGCAGCCAGGATATTAGCGGGGGCTCCTACAATGAGCAGTTCTTC.

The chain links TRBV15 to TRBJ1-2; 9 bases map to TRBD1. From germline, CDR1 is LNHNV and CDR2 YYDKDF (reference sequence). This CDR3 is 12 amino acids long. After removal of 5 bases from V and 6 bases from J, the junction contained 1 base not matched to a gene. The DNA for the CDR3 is TGTGCCACCAGCGGGGACAGGGATGGCTACACCTTC. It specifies CATSGDRDGYTF.

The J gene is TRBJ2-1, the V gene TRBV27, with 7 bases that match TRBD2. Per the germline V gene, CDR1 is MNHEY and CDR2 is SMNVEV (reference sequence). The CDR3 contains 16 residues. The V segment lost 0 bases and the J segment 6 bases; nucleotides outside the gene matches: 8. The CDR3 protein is CASSLSSSGALNEQFF. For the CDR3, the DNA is TGTGCCAGCAGTTTATCGTCGAGCGGGGCCCTCAATGAGCAGTTCTTC.

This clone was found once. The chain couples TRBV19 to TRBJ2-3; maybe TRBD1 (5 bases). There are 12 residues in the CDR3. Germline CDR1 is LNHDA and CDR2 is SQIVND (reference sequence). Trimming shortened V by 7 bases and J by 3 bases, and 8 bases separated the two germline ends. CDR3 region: CASTQGTDTQYF. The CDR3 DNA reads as TGTGCCAGTACCCAGGGAACAGATACGCAGTATTTT.

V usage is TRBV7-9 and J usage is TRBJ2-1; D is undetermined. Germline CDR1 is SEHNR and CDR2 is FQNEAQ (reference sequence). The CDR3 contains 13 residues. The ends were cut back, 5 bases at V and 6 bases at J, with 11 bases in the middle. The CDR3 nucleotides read TGTGCCAGCAGCATCCGGTTGGCCAATGAGCAGTTCTTC. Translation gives CASSIRLANEQFF.

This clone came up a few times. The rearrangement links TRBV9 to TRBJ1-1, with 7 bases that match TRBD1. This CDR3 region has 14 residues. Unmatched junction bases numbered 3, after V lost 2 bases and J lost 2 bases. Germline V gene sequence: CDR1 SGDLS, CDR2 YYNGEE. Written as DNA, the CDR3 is TGTGCCAGCAGCGTGGGACAGACCAACACTGAAGCTTTCTTT. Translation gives CASSVGQTNTEAFF.

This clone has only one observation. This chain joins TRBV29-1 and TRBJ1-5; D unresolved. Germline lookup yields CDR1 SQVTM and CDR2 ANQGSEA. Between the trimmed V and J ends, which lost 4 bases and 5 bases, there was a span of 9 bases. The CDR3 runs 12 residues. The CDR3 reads CSVGGNDQPQHF. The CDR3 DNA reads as TGCAGCGTTGGCGGGAATGATCAGCCCCAGCATTTT.

CDR3 region: CASSPMSHNEQFF. The CDR3 coding sequence is TGTGCCAGCAGCCCGATGAGTCACAATGAGCAGTTCTTC. The chain carries TRBV27 and TRBJ2-1; D ambiguous. Germline V CDR1 and CDR2: MNHEY, SMNVEV (reference sequence). The CDR3 length is 13 residues. V shed 6 bases and J shed 5 bases, with 11 bases lying between them.

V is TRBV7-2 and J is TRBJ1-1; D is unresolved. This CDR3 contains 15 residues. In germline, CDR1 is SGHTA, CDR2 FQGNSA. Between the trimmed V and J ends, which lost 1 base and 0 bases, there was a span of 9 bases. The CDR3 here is CASSLVPEMNTEAFF. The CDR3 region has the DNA TGTGCCAGCAGCTTAGTCCCAGAGATGAACACTGAAGCTTTCTTT. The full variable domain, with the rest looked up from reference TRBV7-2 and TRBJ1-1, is GAGVSQSPSNKVTEKGKDVELRCDPISGHTALYWYRQSLGQGLEFLIYFQGNSAPDKSGLPSDRFSAERTGGSVSTLTIQRTQQEDSAVYLCASSLVPEMNTEAFFGQGTRLTVV.

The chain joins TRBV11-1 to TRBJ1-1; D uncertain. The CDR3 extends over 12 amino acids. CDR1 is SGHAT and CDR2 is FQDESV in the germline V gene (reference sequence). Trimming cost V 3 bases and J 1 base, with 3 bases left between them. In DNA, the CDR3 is TGTGCCAGCAGCTTTTGGAACACTGAAGCTTTCTTT. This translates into CASSFWNTEAFF.

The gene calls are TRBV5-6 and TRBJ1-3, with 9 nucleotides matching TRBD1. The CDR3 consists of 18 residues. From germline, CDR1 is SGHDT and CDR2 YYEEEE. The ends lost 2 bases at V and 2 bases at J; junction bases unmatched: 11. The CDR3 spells CASSFRRGQGIPGNTIYF. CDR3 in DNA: TGTGCCAGCAGCTTCCGGCGTGGACAGGGGATCCCTGGAAACACCATATATTTT.

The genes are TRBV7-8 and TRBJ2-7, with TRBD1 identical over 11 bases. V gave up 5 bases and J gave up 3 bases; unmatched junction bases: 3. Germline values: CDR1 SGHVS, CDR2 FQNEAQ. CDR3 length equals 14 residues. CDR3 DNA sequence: TGTGCCAGCAGCGCCGGGACAGGGGGCTACGAGCAGTACTTC. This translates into CASSAGTGGYEQYF. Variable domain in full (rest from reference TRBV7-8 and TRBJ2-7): GAGVSQSPRYKVAKRGQDVALRCDPISGHVSLFWYQQALGQGPEFLTYFQNEAQLDKSGLPSDRFFAERPEGSVSTLKIQRTQQEDSAVYLCASSAGTGGYEQYFGPGTRLTVT.

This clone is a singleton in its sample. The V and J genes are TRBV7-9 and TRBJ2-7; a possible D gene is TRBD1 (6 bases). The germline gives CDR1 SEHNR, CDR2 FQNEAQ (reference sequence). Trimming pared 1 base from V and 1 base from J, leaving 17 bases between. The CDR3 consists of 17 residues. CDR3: CASSLVGGGEGSYEQYF. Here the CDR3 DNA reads TGTGCCAGCAGCTTAGTAGGGGGTGGAGAGGGATCCTACGAGCAGTACTTC. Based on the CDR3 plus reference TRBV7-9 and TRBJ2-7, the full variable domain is DTGVSQNPRHKITKRGQNVTFRCDPISEHNRLYWYRQTLGQGPEFLTYFQNEAQLEKSRLLSDRFSAERPKGSFSTLEIQRTEQGDSAMYLCASSLVGGGEGSYEQYFGPGTRLTVT.

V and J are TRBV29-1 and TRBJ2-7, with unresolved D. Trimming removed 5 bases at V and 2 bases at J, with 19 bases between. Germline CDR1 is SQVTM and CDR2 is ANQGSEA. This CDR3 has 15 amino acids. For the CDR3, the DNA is TGCAGCGTTTCCCCCTCCGGTGGTTTCGCCTACGAGCAGTACTTC. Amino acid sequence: CSVSPSGGFAYEQYF.

For the CDR3, the DNA is TGTGCCAGCAGCTTGGGAGAGCACACAGGGACTGAAGCTTTCTTT. Translated, it gives CASSLGEHTGTEAFF. V usage is TRBV5-4 and J usage is TRBJ1-1; possibly TRBD1 for D (6 bases). Between the trimmed V and J ends, which lost 0 bases and 5 bases, there was a span of 14 bases. Germline V gene lookup returns CDR1 SGHNT and CDR2 YYREEE (reference sequence). The CDR3 consists of 15 residues.

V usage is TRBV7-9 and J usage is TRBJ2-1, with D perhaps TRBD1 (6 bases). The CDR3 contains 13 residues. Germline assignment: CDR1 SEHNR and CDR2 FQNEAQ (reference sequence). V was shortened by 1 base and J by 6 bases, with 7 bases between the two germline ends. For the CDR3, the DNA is TGTGCCAGCAGCTTAGACAGGGTCAATGAGCAGTTCTTC. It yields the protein CASSLDRVNEQFF.

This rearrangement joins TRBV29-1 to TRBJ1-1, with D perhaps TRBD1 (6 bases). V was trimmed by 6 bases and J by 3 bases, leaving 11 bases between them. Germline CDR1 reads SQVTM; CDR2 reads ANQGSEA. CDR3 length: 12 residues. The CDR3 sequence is CSVETGDTEAFF. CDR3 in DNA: TGCAGCGTGGAGACAGGTGACACTGAAGCTTTCTTT.